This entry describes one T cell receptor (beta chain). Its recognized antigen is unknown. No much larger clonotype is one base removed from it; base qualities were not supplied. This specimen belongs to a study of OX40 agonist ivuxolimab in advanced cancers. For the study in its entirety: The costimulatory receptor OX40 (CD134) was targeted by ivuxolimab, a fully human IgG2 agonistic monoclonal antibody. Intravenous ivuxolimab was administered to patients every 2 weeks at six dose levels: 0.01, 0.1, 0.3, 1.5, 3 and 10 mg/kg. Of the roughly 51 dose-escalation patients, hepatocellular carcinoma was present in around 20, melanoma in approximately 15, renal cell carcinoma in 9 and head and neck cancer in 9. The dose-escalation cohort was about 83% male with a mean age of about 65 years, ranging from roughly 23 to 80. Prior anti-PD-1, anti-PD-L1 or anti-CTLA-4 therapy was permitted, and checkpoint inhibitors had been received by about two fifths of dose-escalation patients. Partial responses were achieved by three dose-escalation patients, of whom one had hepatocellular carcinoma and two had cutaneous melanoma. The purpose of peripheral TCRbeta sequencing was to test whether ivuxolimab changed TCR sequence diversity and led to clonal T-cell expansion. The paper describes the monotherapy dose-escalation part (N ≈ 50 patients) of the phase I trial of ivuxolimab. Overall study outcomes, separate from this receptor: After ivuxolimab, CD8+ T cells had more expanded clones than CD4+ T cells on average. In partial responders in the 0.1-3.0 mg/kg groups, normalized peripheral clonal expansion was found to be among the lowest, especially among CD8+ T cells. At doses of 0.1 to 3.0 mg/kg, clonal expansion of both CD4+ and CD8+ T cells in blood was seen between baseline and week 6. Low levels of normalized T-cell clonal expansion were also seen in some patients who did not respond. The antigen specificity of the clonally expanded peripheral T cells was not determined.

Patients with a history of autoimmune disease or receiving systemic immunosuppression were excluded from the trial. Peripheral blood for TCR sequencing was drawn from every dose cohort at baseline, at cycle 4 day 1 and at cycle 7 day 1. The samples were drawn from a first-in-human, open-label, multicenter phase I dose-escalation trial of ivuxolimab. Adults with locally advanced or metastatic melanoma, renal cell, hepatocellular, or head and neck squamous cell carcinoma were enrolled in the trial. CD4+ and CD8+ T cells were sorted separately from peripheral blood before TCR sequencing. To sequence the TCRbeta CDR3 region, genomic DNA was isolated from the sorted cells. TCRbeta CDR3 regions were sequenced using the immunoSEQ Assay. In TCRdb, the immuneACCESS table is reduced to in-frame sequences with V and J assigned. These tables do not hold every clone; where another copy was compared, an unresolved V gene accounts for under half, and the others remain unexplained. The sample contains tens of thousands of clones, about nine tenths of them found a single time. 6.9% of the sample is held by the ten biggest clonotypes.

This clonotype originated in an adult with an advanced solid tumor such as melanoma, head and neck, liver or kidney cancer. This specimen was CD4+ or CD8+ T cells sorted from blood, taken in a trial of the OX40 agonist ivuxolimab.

The CDR3 reads as follows: CASSEYYRTGSADTQYF. In nucleotide form, the sequence is TGTGCCAGCAGTGAATATTACCGGACAGGGTCCGCAGATACGCAGTATTTT. The sequence is built from TRBV25-1 and TRBJ2-3, with TRBD1 matching 8 junction bases. From its cysteine to its phenylalanine, the CDR3 spans 17 amino acids. Just CDR3 DNA is preserved here, 51 bases in frame from base 1. Reading the germline V gene gives CDR1 MGHDK and CDR2 SYGVNS. The germline V end is reduced by 0 bases and the J end by 4 bases; junction bases left unmatched: 9. The variable domain in full, with residues beyond the CDR3 obtained from the reference TRBV25-1 and TRBJ2-3 genes, is EADIYQTPRYLVIGTGKKITLECSQTMGHDKMYWYQQDPGMELHLIHYSYGVNSTEKGDLSSESTVSRIRTEHFPLTLESARPSHTSQYLCASSEYYRTGSADTQYFGPGTRLTVL.